This entry features one T cell receptor (beta chain) sequence. The CDR3 runs to 15 residues. Germline V gene lookup returns CDR1 SNHLY and CDR2 FYNNEI. The ends lost 2 bases at V and 2 bases at J; junction bases unmatched: 4. The source of the sample is a study of control samples from healthy donors and cancer patients. Sequencing was performed with immunoSEQ multiplex PCR; in TCRdb, only in-frame clones are kept and a portion is missing. This sample has over 150,000 clones, with nearly 90% found just once. Sequences were obtained from blood. The gene calls are TRBV2 and TRBJ2-5; 8 bases align to TRBD1. The TCR was taken from a woman between 45 and 60 years old in good health. CDR3 nucleotide sequence: TGTGCCAGCAGTGAACTGGGACAGGCGCAAGAGACCCAGTACTTC. Translation: CASSELGQAQETQYF.